The present T cell receptor beta chain was sequenced within a study of T cell repertoires in cytomegalovirus infection. About the study: The public TCR beta signatures pointed to both CMV infection and matching HLA type. Study-level results: CMV-specific HLA-C-restricted TCR beta clonotypes dominated the ex vivo response.

The CDR3 is 17 residues long. V shed 3 bases and J 3 bases; nucleotides not matched to a gene: 11. Per the germline V gene, CDR1 is SEHNR and CDR2 is FQNEAQ (reference sequence). MiXCR, applied by TCRdb to the reads, yields one record per CDR3 protein. The sample lists some 480,000 distinct CDR3 sequences, 30% to 40% seen once, with roughly 15% in the top ten. As concerns this clonotype: The antigen remains undetermined.

This chain uses TRBV7-9 with TRBJ1-5; 7 bases match TRBD1. The clonotype originates from a human donor in good health (CMV status not recorded). Some clones in this sample may be carry-over from other donors' samples. The sequenced sample was cultured PBMCs, obtained from culture after CMV antigen stimulation. The CDR3 sequence: CASSFSSDRATNQPQHF. In DNA, the CDR3 is TGTGCCAGCAGCTTTTCTAGCGACAGGGCAACCAATCAGCCCCAGCATTTT.